The 16 T cell receptor beta chains below all came from one sample that was sequenced in a study of immune evolution from preneoplasia to lung adenocarcinoma. Clones were read by immunoSEQ multiplex PCR, and TCRdb kept only the in-frame ones, dropping some. Among 8,000 or so clones listed, 70% to 80% were seen once. The sample comprised FFPE minimally invasive lung adenocarcinoma tissue. All receptors derive from a person aged 70 to 80 with lung adenocarcinoma.

The V and J genes are TRBV27 and TRBJ2-5; tentatively, D is TRBD2 (5 bases). V was pared by 3 bases and J by 1 base, with 9 bases between. CDR3 length: 14 amino acids. In germline, CDR1 is MNHEY, CDR2 SMNVEV (reference sequence). CDR3 DNA sequence: TGTGCCAGCAGTTTCGGGGTTCGCCAAGAGACCCAGTACTTC. It translates to CASSFGVRQETQYF.

This chain joins TRBV15 and TRBJ1-5; 9 bases align to TRBD1. The CDR3 extends over 15 amino acids. Unmatched junction bases numbered 5, after V lost 7 bases and J lost 1 base. Germline lookup yields CDR1 LNHNV and CDR2 YYDKDF (reference sequence). The DNA of the CDR3 is TGTGCCACCAACCGACAGGGGGTAAGCAATCAGCCCCAGCATTTT. Its protein product is CATNRQGVSNQPQHF. Based on the CDR3 plus reference TRBV15 and TRBJ1-5, the full variable domain is DAMVIQNPRYQVTQFGKPVTLSCSQTLNHNVMYWYQQKSSQAPKLLFHYYDKDFNNEADTPDNFQSRRPNTSFCFLDIRSPGLGDTAMYLCATNRQGVSNQPQHFGDGTRLSIL.

This chain joins TRBV7-2 and TRBJ1-1; D is unclear. There are 13 residues in the CDR3. Germline CDR1 is SGHTA and CDR2 is FQGNSA. The ends were cut back, 5 bases at V and 7 bases at J, with 14 bases in the middle. Written as DNA, the CDR3 is TGTGCCAGCAGCGATCGGGGAGTCGGTGAAGCTTTCTTT. Residues: CASSDRGVGEAFF.

The V call is TRBV5-6, the J call TRBJ1-2; D remains ambiguous. With 0 bases removed from V and 6 bases from J, the gap between germline ends came to 12 bases. Germline V CDR1 and CDR2: SGHDT, YYEEEE. The CDR3 has 14 amino acids. The CDR3 protein is CASSLERFLHGYTF. CDR3 nucleotides: TGTGCCAGCAGCTTGGAGAGGTTCTTACATGGCTACACCTTC.

The chain recombines TRBV20-1 with TRBJ2-5, with D unresolved. This CDR3 region has 11 residues. Trimming removed 1 base at V and 13 bases at J, with 13 bases between. Per germline, CDR1 DFQATT and CDR2 SNEGSKA (reference sequence). DNA for the CDR3: TGCAGTGCTAGAGGTGACGGGTCCTCGTACTTC. It codes for CSARGDGSSYF.

The CDR3 region is CASSVDQSSYNEQFF. DNA of the CDR3: TGTGCCAGTAGTGTGGACCAGAGCTCCTACAATGAGCAGTTCTTC. The chain is built from TRBV19 and TRBJ2-1; no reliable D call. Germline values: CDR1 LNHDA, CDR2 SQIVND (reference sequence). The germline V and J ends were trimmed by 5 bases and 0 bases, with 11 bases remaining between them. The CDR3 is 15 residues long.

In DNA, the CDR3 is TGTGCCAGCAGCAGAAGACAGGGGATGGACACTGAAGCTTTCTTT. Amino acids: CASSRRQGMDTEAFF. The gene calls are TRBV9 and TRBJ1-1; 8 nucleotides agree with TRBD1. Germline-derived CDR1 and CDR2 are SGDLS and YYNGEE. V shed 4 bases, J shed 3 bases, and the junction held 8 bases outside the gene matches. This CDR3 contains 15 residues.

The rearrangement uses TRBV25-1 and TRBJ2-2; 8 bases agree with TRBD2. CDR3 length: 15 residues. Germline loops: CDR1 MGHDK, CDR2 SYGVNS. With V trimmed by 5 bases and J by 3 bases, 5 bases remained unmatched. The CDR3 protein is CASSLPAGDTGELFF. CDR3 in DNA: TGTGCCAGCAGTCTTCCAGCGGGAGACACCGGGGAGCTGTTTTTT.

The chain joins TRBV6-6 to TRBJ2-1; D unclear. This CDR3 contains 15 residues. CDR1 and CDR2 from the germline V gene are MNHNY and SVGAGI (reference sequence). V lost 1 base and J 9 bases, leaving 16 bases between the germline ends. This CDR3 is CASSYLGSTRREQFF. The CDR3 DNA sequence: TGTGCCAGCAGTTACTTGGGGTCCACCCGGCGTGAGCAGTTCTTC.

This rearrangement joins TRBV2 to TRBJ2-1; 9 positions match TRBD2. The germline V gene has CDR1 SNHLY and CDR2 FYNNEI. V lost 8 bases, J lost 9 bases, and 8 bases stayed unmatched. This CDR3 spans 13 amino acids. The CDR3 loop is CASAVAGESEQFF. The CDR3 DNA sequence: TGTGCCAGCGCGGTAGCGGGAGAATCTGAGCAGTTCTTC.

The V call is TRBV4-1, the J call TRBJ2-2; the D gene is possibly TRBD1 (6 bases). The germline CDR1 and CDR2 sequences are MGHRA and YSYEKL. Trimming stripped 1 base from V and 6 bases from J, with 9 bases between. The CDR3 covers 14 residues. Written as DNA, the CDR3 is TGCGCCAGCAGCCAAGGGGGGCTCGCCGGGGAGCTGTTTTTT. Protein: CASSQGGLAGELFF.

The chain couples TRBV19 to TRBJ2-2; D remains ambiguous. CDR3 length equals 15 residues. The germline gives CDR1 LNHDA, CDR2 SQIVND (reference sequence). The V gene lost 5 bases and the J gene lost 3 bases, with 13 bases spanning the gap. The CDR3 bases are TGTGCCAGTAGTTCCCCTTCTACCCACACCGGGGAGCTGTTTTTT. Translation gives CASSSPSTHTGELFF.

This clone was seen once. The chain joins TRBV19 to TRBJ2-6; D is possibly TRBD2 (5 bases). CDR1 LNHDA and CDR2 SQIVND come from the germline V gene (reference sequence). The CDR3 totals 15 residues. V was clipped by 5 bases and J by 4 bases, with 12 bases between them. In DNA, the CDR3 is TGTGCCAGTAGTCGTCGGGGTCCCGGGGCCAACGTCCTGACTTTC. The encoded protein is CASSRRGPGANVLTF.

The chain carries TRBV29-1 and TRBJ2-2, with TRBD2 matching 10 bases. This CDR3 is built from 13 residues. Germline V gene lookup returns CDR1 SQVTM and CDR2 ANQGSEA. J was trimmed by 4 bases and V by 4 bases; bases with no gene match: 0. CDR3: CSVGLAGTGELFF. For the CDR3, the DNA is TGCAGCGTTGGACTAGCGGGCACCGGGGAGCTGTTTTTT.

The CDR3, as DNA: TGTGCCAGCACCCTACCTACTAGACTCGATACGCAGTATTTT. This encodes CASTLPTRLDTQYF. V usage is TRBV7-2 and J usage is TRBJ2-3; possible D gene TRBD2, 5 bases. V was shortened by 7 bases and J by 6 bases, with 17 bases between the two germline ends. CDR3 size: 14 residues. The germline gives CDR1 SGHTA, CDR2 FQGNSA.

The chain is built from TRBV5-1 and TRBJ1-6; TRBD1 agrees at 8 bases. With V trimmed by 4 bases and J by 9 bases, 9 bases remained unmatched. CDR3 size: 15 residues. CDR1 and CDR2 (germline): SGHRS, YFSETQ. The CDR3 sequence is CASSLGTGQGSPLHF. CDR3 DNA sequence: TGCGCCAGCAGCCTGGGGACAGGCCAGGGTTCACCCCTCCACTTT.